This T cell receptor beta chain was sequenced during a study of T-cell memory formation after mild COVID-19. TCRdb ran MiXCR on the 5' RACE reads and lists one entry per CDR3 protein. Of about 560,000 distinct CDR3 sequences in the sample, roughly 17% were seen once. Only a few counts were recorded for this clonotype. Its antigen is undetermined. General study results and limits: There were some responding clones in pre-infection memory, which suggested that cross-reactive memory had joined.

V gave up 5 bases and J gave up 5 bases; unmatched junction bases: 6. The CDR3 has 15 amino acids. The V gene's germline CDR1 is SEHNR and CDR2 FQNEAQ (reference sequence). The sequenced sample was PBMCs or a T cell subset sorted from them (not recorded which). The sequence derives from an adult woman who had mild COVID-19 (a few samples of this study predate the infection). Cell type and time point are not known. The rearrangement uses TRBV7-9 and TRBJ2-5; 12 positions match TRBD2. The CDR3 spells CASSARTSGNETQYF. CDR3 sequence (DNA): TGTGCCAGCAGCGCCCGGACTAGCGGGAACGAGACCCAGTACTTC.